Listed below are T cell receptor beta chains from one sample, sequenced in a study of metastatic and nonmetastatic thyroid tumors. MiXCR was used by TCRdb to re-call the PCR reads. The sample holds over 20,000 clones, about 15% seen once. Sequenced sample: blood. Receptor source: a female donor with papillary thyroid cancer or a benign thyroid nodule (not recorded which). Some clones in this sample may be carry-over from other donors' samples. CDR3s include the opening cysteine and the closing phenylalanine or tryptophan. D genes are given only for firm matches. Part of the rows lack a size; the others show once, few, many or a class for expanded clones.

j_gene	d_gene	v_gene	abundance	CDR3aa	CDR3nt
TRBJ1-1	NA	TRBV28	NA	CASILRQRNTEAFF	TGTGCCAGCATTTTGCGACAGCGGAACACTGAAGCTTTCTTT
TRBJ2-7	NA	TRBV9	NA	CASSQGSTISYEQYF	TGTGCCAGCAGCCAGGGGAGCACCATATCCTACGAGCAGTACTTC
TRBJ2-1	TRBD2	TRBV11-2	many	CASSWASGATYNEQFF	TGTGCCAGCAGCTGGGCTAGCGGGGCAACCTACAATGAGCAGTTCTTC
TRBJ2-3	NA	TRBV4-1	many	CASSQASIGTDTQYF	TGCGCCAGCAGCCAGGCTAGCATCGGCACAGATACGCAGTATTTT
TRBJ2-4	NA	TRBV24-1	many	CATSDFVRGRDIQYF	TGTGCCACCAGTGATTTCGTCAGGGGTAGAGACATTCAGTACTTC
TRBJ2-2	NA	TRBV4-3	many	CASSQEWGTGELFF	TGCGCCAGCAGCCAAGAATGGGGCACCGGGGAGCTGTTTTTT
TRBJ1-3	NA	TRBV13	many	CASSSTLVSRNTIYF	TGTGCCAGCAGCTCCACCCTCGTCTCTAGAAACACCATATATTTT
TRBJ1-5	NA	TRBV30	many	CAWSSGTLEDQPQHF	TGTGCCTGGAGTTCCGGGACCCTGGAGGATCAGCCCCAGCATTTT
TRBJ2-5	NA	TRBV3-1	many	CASSFRETQYF	TGTGCCAGCAGCTTCCGAGAGACCCAGTACTTC
TRBJ1-2	NA	TRBV28	many	CASSTISTGFRGDGYTF	TGTGCCAGCAGCACGATATCCACGGGTTTTCGAGGGGATGGCTACACCTTC
TRBJ2-1	NA	TRBV9	many	CASSGGVNEQFF	TGTGCCAGCAGCGGAGGGGTCAATGAGCAGTTCTTC
TRBJ2-3	NA	TRBV6-2/TRBV6-3	NA	CASTPARGDTDTQYF	TGTGCCAGCACCCCGGCTAGGGGGGACACAGATACGCAGTATTTT
TRBJ2-1	NA	TRBV9	many	CASSVGHDSFLGNEQFF	TGTGCCAGCAGCGTAGGTCATGACTCCTTTTTGGGGAATGAGCAGTTCTTC
TRBJ2-7	NA	TRBV27	many	CASSLSLIAPVKSEQYF	TGTGCCAGCAGTTTATCTTTGATAGCCCCGGTGAAGTCCGAGCAGTACTTC
TRBJ1-2	NA	TRBV7-2	many	CASSPGRLYGYTF	TGTGCCAGCAGCCCAGGCCGTCTCTATGGCTACACCTTC
TRBJ1-6	NA	TRBV11-2	many	CASSLDHYAQIPLHF	TGTGCCAGCAGCTTAGATCACTACGCTCAAATACCCCTCCACTTT
TRBJ1-1	NA	TRBV27	many	CASSLSGWHTEAFF	TGTGCCAGCAGTTTATCAGGCTGGCACACTGAAGCTTTCTTT
TRBJ2-5	TRBD2	TRBV29-1	many	CSVGWGGPKETQYF	TGCAGCGTCGGGTGGGGGGGACCCAAAGAGACCCAGTACTTC
TRBJ2-1	TRBD2	TRBV6-1	few	CASSEGLADHSYNEQFF	TGTGCCAGCAGTGAAGGACTAGCGGACCACTCCTACAATGAGCAGTTCTTC
TRBJ1-4	TRBD1	TRBV15	many	CATSRDFQGVEKLFF	TGTGCCACCAGCAGAGATTTTCAGGGGGTTGAAAAACTGTTTTTT
TRBJ1-2	NA	TRBV28	medium-sized	CASSLATNLKGYTF	TGTGCCAGCAGTTTAGCAACAAACCTCAAAGGCTACACCTTC
TRBJ1-2	NA	TRBV6-2/TRBV6-3	many	CASSCDRNYGYTF	TGTGCCAGCAGTTGCGACCGTAACTATGGCTACACCTTC